These 32 T cell receptor beta chains were sequenced from one sample in a study of T cells after posttransplantation cyclophosphamide. Sequencing was performed with immunoSEQ multiplex PCR; in TCRdb, only in-frame clones are kept and a portion is missing. The repertoire holds more than 15,000 clones, with around 82% as singletons. Methotrexate plus calcineurin inhibitor accompanied controls' myeloablative marrow transplants; sampling was 1 year later. The source was PBMCs, collected more than 350 days after allogeneic stem cell transplant with calcineurin inhibitor and methotrexate. The receptors here all came from a male patient aged 18-29 years who received an allogeneic stem cell transplant from a related donor, was CMV-positive, and had no GVHD. Some T cells may trace back to the graft donor.

This clone was counted once. The chain joins TRBV9 to TRBJ1-1, with 9 bases aligning to TRBD1. J lost 9 bases, V lost 1 base, and 4 bases had no gene match. The CDR3 has 13 amino acids. Per the germline V gene, CDR1 is SGDLS and CDR2 is YYNGEE. The CDR3 spells CASSVRGTGKAFF. As DNA, the CDR3 is TGTGCCAGCAGCGTAAGGGGGACAGGGAAAGCTTTCTTT.

The CDR3 DNA reads TGTGCCAGCTCACCACGCTCGGACAGGGGGCGGAACACCATATATTTT. Protein: CASSPRSDRGRNTIYF. The rearrangement uses TRBV18 and TRBJ1-3; 11 positions match TRBD1. This CDR3 contains 16 residues. Germline CDR1 KGHSH, CDR2 LQKENI. V lost 1 base and J lost 7; bases outside the gene matches: 6.

This chain connects TRBV30 to TRBJ2-7, with 9 bases that match TRBD1. V dropped 2 bases and J dropped 2; count of bases not matched to a gene: 4. The CDR3 totals 14 residues. The V gene's germline CDR1 is GTSNPN and CDR2 SVGIG (reference sequence). The CDR3, as DNA: TGTGCCTGGAGTACGGGACAGGGAACCTACGAGCAGTACTTC. Protein sequence: CAWSTGQGTYEQYF.

V is TRBV18 and J is TRBJ2-7, with D possibly matching TRBD2 (6 bases). This CDR3 has 16 amino acids. V was shortened by 1 base and J by 6 bases, with 19 bases between the two germline ends. Germline assignment: CDR1 KGHSH and CDR2 LQKENI. CDR3 DNA: TGTGCCAGCTCACCACAGAAGGGAGGCCCCCTAGGCGAGCAGTACTTC. Translation: CASSPQKGGPLGEQYF.

This chain links TRBV7-9 with TRBJ2-7, with D uncertain. Germline loops: CDR1 SEHNR, CDR2 FQNEAQ (reference sequence). This CDR3 is built from 11 residues. V lost 2 bases to trimming and J lost 5 bases, with 4 bases between them. CDR3 sequence: CASSLIDEQYF. CDR3 bases: TGTGCCAGCAGCTTAATCGACGAGCAGTACTTC.

The chain carries TRBV4-3 and TRBJ2-5; weak D call: TRBD2 (6 bases). The DNA matches TRBJ2-7 better at its end, which makes the J call doubtful. The CDR3 length is 15 residues. Germline V gene lookup returns CDR1 LGHNA and CDR2 YSLEER. CDR3 DNA: TGCGCCAGCAGCCAAGTCCGGGACTCCTCCTACGAGCAGTACTTC. This sequence encodes CASSQVRDSSYEQYF.

The V call is TRBV5-5, the J call TRBJ1-5, with D possibly matching TRBD1 (5 bases). Trimming left V 3 bases short and J 6 bases short, with 16 bases between. This CDR3 region has 15 residues. CDR1 is SGHKS and CDR2 is YYEKEE in the germline V gene (reference sequence). The CDR3 protein is CASSWGLLQSQPQHF. The DNA for the CDR3 is TGTGCCAGCAGCTGGGGACTTCTACAGAGTCAGCCCCAGCATTTT.

The V call is TRBV19, the J call TRBJ1-6; D ambiguous. Germline V CDR1 and CDR2: LNHDA, SQIVND (reference sequence). The CDR3 runs to 14 residues. Trimming pared 6 bases from V and 9 bases from J, leaving 15 bases between. The CDR3 loop is CASSRERGGSPLHF. The CDR3 DNA is TGTGCCAGTAGCCGAGAGCGAGGAGGTTCACCCCTCCACTTT.

The V and J genes are TRBV28 and TRBJ1-1; 9 positions match TRBD1. V dropped 2 bases and J dropped 4; count of bases not matched to a gene: 2. The CDR3 runs 14 residues. Germline loops: CDR1 MDHEN, CDR2 SYDVKM. This CDR3 is CASSLRDRVTEAFF. The CDR3, as DNA: TGTGCCAGCAGTTTAAGGGACAGGGTCACTGAAGCTTTCTTT.

This chain links TRBV27 with TRBJ2-7, with 9 bases that match TRBD1. The germline CDR1 and CDR2 sequences are MNHEY and SMNVEV (reference sequence). With V trimmed by 4 bases and J by 12 bases, 10 bases remained unmatched. The CDR3 is 13 residues long. In DNA form, the CDR3 reads TGTGCCAGCAGTTCGTACCGGGACAGGGAACCGTACTTC. Its protein product is CASSSYRDREPYF.

The chain is built from TRBV19 and TRBJ1-1, with unresolved D. The germline CDR1 and CDR2 sequences are LNHDA and SQIVND (reference sequence). This CDR3 comprises 13 residues. V was pared by 3 bases and J by 0 bases, with 5 bases between. The CDR3 loop reads CASSIEVNTEAFF. The CDR3 DNA sequence: TGTGCCAGTAGTATTGAGGTGAACACTGAAGCTTTCTTT.

The rearrangement joins TRBV27 to TRBJ1-2, with D perhaps TRBD1 (6 bases). This CDR3 is built from 16 residues. V lost 2 bases and J 1 base, leaving 14 bases between the germline ends. Germline values: CDR1 MNHEY, CDR2 SMNVEV (reference sequence). In DNA, the CDR3 is TGTGCCAGCAGTTTAAGAACAGGGTCGGGTAACTATGGCTACACCTTC. Translation: CASSLRTGSGNYGYTF.

The chain is built from TRBV5-6 and TRBJ2-3, with unresolved D. Germline V gene sequence: CDR1 SGHDT, CDR2 YYEEEE. The CDR3 is made up of 13 amino acids. V shed 4 bases and J shed 1 base, with 7 bases lying between them. The CDR3 nucleotides read TGTGCCAGCAGCCCGTCGGGCACAGATACGCAGTATTTT. As protein: CASSPSGTDTQYF.

The genes are TRBV4-1 and TRBJ1-1; D may be TRBD1 (5 bases). Germline assignment: CDR1 MGHRA and CDR2 YSYEKL. Trimming shortened V by 0 bases and J by 1 base, and 15 bases separated the two germline ends. The CDR3 extends over 17 amino acids. DNA for the CDR3: TGCGCCAGCAGCCAAGATCGGCCGGGACTGAGGAACACTGAAGCTTTCTTT. Translated: CASSQDRPGLRNTEAFF.

The chain uses TRBV7-9 and TRBJ2-5; weak D call: TRBD2 (7 bases). Trimming shortened V by 1 base and J by 4 bases, and 16 bases separated the two germline ends. Germline CDR1 is SEHNR and CDR2 is FQNEAQ (reference sequence). This CDR3 spans 16 amino acids. CDR3 amino acids: CASSLGSTGRGETQYF. The CDR3 bases are TGTGCCAGCAGCTTAGGGTCCACAGGGAGGGGAGAGACCCAGTACTTC.

The CDR3 spells CASSAVPGQGAGSPLHF. CDR3 DNA sequence: TGTGCCAGCAGTGCCGTCCCGGGACAGGGGGCAGGTTCACCCCTCCACTTT. This chain links TRBV28 with TRBJ1-6; 12 bases are a match to TRBD1. The V gene's germline CDR1 is MDHEN and CDR2 SYDVKM. V was pared by 5 bases and J by 9 bases, with 11 bases of the junction left unmatched. The CDR3 runs to 17 residues.

This clone was observed once. The J gene is TRBJ2-3, the V gene TRBV4-2, with 7 positions matching TRBD2. This CDR3 comprises 14 residues. CDR1 LGHNA and CDR2 YNFKEQ come from the germline V gene. V gave up 1 base and J gave up 4 bases; unmatched junction bases: 2. The CDR3 DNA sequence: TGTGCCAGCAGCCAAGGCACTAGCGCAGATACGCAGTATTTT. This gives the protein CASSQGTSADTQYF.

This clone was seen a single time. This chain joins TRBV7-6 and TRBJ2-2; 9 bases align to TRBD1. The V segment lost 6 bases and the J segment 2 bases; nucleotides outside the gene matches: 4. The CDR3 totals 15 residues. From germline, CDR1 is SGHVS and CDR2 FNYEAQ. Here the CDR3 reads CASSYTGGNTGELFF. The CDR3 DNA sequence: TGTGCCAGCAGTTATACAGGGGGCAACACCGGGGAGCTGTTTTTT. Combining the CDR3 with reference TRBV7-6 and TRBJ2-2 gives the whole variable domain GAGVSQSPRYKVTKRGQDVALRCDPISGHVSLYWYRQALGQGPEFLTYFNYEAQQDKSGLPNDRFSAERPEGSISTLTIQRTEQRDSAMYRCASSYTGGNTGELFFGEGSRLTVL.

The chain is built from TRBV7-8 and TRBJ2-2; weak D call: TRBD2 (6 bases). This CDR3 has 15 amino acids. CDR1 and CDR2 (germline): SGHVS, FQNEAQ. The ends were cut back, 4 bases at V and 6 bases at J, with 15 bases in the middle. This CDR3 reads CASSSWESGPGELFF. CDR3 DNA sequence: TGTGCCAGCAGCTCTTGGGAGAGCGGGCCCGGGGAGCTGTTTTTT.

This clone was recorded once. The rearrangement joins TRBV7-8 to TRBJ2-5; 10 bases are a match to TRBD2. The V segment lost 5 bases and the J segment 14 bases; nucleotides outside the gene matches: 20. In germline, CDR1 is SGHVS, CDR2 FQNEAQ. CDR3 length equals 16 residues. This CDR3 reads CASSPPQREGPLRLYF. CDR3 sequence (DNA): TGTGCCAGCAGCCCTCCCCAGCGGGAGGGCCCCCTCCGACTATACTTC.

V is TRBV14 and J is TRBJ2-7; the D gene is possibly TRBD1 (6 bases). In germline, CDR1 is SGHDN, CDR2 FVKESK. Trimming pared 4 bases from V and 3 bases from J, leaving 16 bases between. The CDR3 contains 15 residues. CDR3 amino acids: CASSPRQVSFYEQYF. DNA of the CDR3: TGTGCCAGCAGCCCCCGACAGGTCTCTTTCTACGAGCAGTACTTC.

The chain has TRBV4-1 and TRBJ1-2; 8 bases are a match to TRBD1. The V segment lost 4 bases and the J segment 4 bases; nucleotides outside the gene matches: 11. Per the germline V gene, CDR1 is MGHRA and CDR2 is YSYEKL. The CDR3 spans 16 residues. CDR3 sequence (DNA): TGCGCCAGCAGCCTAAGCGGACAGGGTGGAACCTATGGCTACACCTTC. This gives the protein CASSLSGQGGTYGYTF.

By share, this clone ranks as medium-sized (0.01 to 0.1%). This chain links TRBV5-1 with TRBJ1-4, with 12 bases aligning to TRBD1. J gave up 0 bases and V 3 bases, and 3 bases lay outside the gene matches. The germline V gene encodes CDR1 SGHRS and CDR2 YFSETQ. The CDR3 covers 17 residues. The CDR3 sequence: CASSWGQGAATNEKLFF. CDR3 sequence (DNA): TGCGCCAGCAGCTGGGGACAGGGGGCCGCAACTAATGAAAAACTGTTTTTT. Drawing the rest from reference TRBV5-1 and TRBJ1-4, the complete variable domain is KAGVTQTPRYLIKTRGQQVTLSCSPISGHRSVSWYQQTPGQGLQFLFEYFSETQRNKGNFPGRFSGRQFSNSRSEMNVSTLELGDSALYLCASSWGQGAATNEKLFFGSGTQLSVL.

This clone came up a few times. The J gene is TRBJ2-7, the V gene TRBV5-4, with no clear D. Germline lookup yields CDR1 SGHNT and CDR2 YYREEE (reference sequence). This CDR3 comprises 12 residues. V was shortened by 4 bases and J by 0 bases, with 5 bases between the two germline ends. The CDR3 region has the DNA TGTGCCAGCAGCATCAGCTCCTACGAGCAGTACTTC. Protein product: CASSISSYEQYF.

Notes on this clone: Other DNA sequences in the sample encode the same CDR3. The rearrangement uses TRBV14 and TRBJ2-1, with D possibly matching TRBD2 (5 bases). Germline V gives CDR1 SGHDN, CDR2 FVKESK. This CDR3 has 16 amino acids. V dropped 0 bases and J dropped 0 bases, with 9 bases sitting between them. CDR3 protein: CASSQDPADSYNEQFF. The CDR3 region has the DNA TGTGCCAGCAGCCAAGATCCAGCGGACTCCTACAATGAGCAGTTCTTC.

This clone has just one count. The chain is built from TRBV5-1 and TRBJ2-1; possible D gene TRBD2, 7 bases. CDR1 SGHRS and CDR2 YFSETQ come from the germline V gene. The length of the CDR3 is 13 residues. V was shortened by 6 bases and J by 10 bases, with 17 bases between the two germline ends. The CDR3: CASKGEGLSEQFF. CDR3 nucleotide sequence: TGCGCCAGCAAGGGGGAGGGCCTCTCGGAGCAGTTCTTC.

The rearrangement joins TRBV9 to TRBJ2-5, with D possibly matching TRBD2 (6 bases). Germline V gene sequence: CDR1 SGDLS, CDR2 YYNGEE. The CDR3 has 14 amino acids. With 3 bases removed from V and 2 bases from J, the gap between germline ends came to 11 bases. CDR3 region: CASSATSRQETQYF. CDR3 DNA sequence: TGTGCCAGCAGCGCAACTAGCCGTCAAGAGACCCAGTACTTC.

The rearrangement links TRBV2 to TRBJ1-1; TRBD1 matches 8 bases. V trimming: 4 bases; J trimming: 1 base; junction bases outside the gene matches: 5. There are 15 residues in the CDR3. From germline, CDR1 is SNHLY and CDR2 FYNNEI. As DNA, the CDR3 is TGTGCCAGCAGTGCCGTCAGGGGGCCGAACACTGAAGCTTTCTTT. Its translation is CASSAVRGPNTEAFF.

This clone has just one count. A junction end diverges from the germline sequence, so it may reflect a read error. V and J are TRBV28 and TRBJ2-1, with 8 positions matching TRBD2. The V gene's germline CDR1 is MDHEN and CDR2 SYDVKM. There are 15 residues in the CDR3. The DNA of the CDR3 is TGTGCCAGCAGTTTTGTGGCGGGAGGCTACAGTGAGCAGTTCTTC. It codes for CASSFVAGGYSEQFF.

The rearrangement links TRBV5-3 to TRBJ1-2; 7 bases fit TRBD1. TRBV5-3 belongs to the ORF category, with a function that is uncertain. This CDR3 spans 20 amino acids. The ends lost 0 bases at V and 4 bases at J; junction bases unmatched: 21. CDR3 DNA sequence: TGTGCCAGAAGCTTGGCAAGGCCGACAGGGATAGTCTCCGGCCCCTATGGCTACACCTTC. Its translation is CARSLARPTGIVSGPYGYTF.

This rearrangement joins TRBV6-6 to TRBJ2-5; 8 bases are a match to TRBD1. This CDR3 region has 13 residues. The V and J ends lost 8 bases and 0 bases, in that order; junction bases with no gene match: 2. Looked up from germline, CDR1 is MNHNY and CDR2 is SVGAGI (reference sequence). The CDR3 bases are TGTGCCAGCGGACAGGGCAACCAAGAGACCCAGTACTTC. Translation gives CASGQGNQETQYF.

This clone has a handful of counts. The chain joins TRBV6-6 to TRBJ2-6, with unresolved D. CDR1 is MNHNY, CDR2 SVGAGI, per germline (reference sequence). The CDR3 consists of 16 residues. Trimming pared 4 bases from V and 0 bases from J, leaving 10 bases between. CDR3 in amino acids: CASSSGPVSGANVLTF. In DNA form, the CDR3 reads TGTGCCAGCAGTTCTGGGCCAGTCTCTGGGGCCAACGTCCTGACTTTC.